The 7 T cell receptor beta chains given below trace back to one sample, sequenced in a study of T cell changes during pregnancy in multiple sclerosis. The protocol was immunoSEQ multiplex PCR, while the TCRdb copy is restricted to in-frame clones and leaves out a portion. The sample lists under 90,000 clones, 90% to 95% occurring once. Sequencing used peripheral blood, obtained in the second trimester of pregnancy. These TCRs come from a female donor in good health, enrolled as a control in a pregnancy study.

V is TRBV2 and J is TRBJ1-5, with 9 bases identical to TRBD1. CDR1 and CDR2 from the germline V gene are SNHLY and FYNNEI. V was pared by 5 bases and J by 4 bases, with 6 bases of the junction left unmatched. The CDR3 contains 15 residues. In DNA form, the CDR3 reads TGTGCCAGCAGTCTCCGGGACAGGGTAAATCAGCCCCAGCATTTT. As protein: CASSLRDRVNQPQHF.

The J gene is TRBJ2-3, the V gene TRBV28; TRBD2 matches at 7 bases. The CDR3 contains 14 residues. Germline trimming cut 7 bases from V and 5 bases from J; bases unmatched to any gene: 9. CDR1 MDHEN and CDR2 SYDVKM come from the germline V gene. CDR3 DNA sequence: TGTGCCAGCACACCTGGTGGGGGGGGAGATACGCAGTATTTT. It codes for CASTPGGGGDTQYF.

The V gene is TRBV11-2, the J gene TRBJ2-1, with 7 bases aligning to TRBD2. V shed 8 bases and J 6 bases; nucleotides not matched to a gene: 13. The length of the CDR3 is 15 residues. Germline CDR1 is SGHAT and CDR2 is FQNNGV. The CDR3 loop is CASRLAVGKSNEQFF. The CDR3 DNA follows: TGTGCCAGCCGGCTAGCGGTCGGAAAAAGCAATGAGCAGTTCTTC.

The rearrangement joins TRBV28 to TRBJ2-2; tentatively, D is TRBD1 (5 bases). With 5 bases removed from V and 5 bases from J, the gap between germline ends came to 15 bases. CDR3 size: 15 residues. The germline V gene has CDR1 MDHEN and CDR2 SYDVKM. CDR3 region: CASSIRAGQTGELFF. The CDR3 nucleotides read TGTGCCAGCAGTATCAGGGCAGGCCAAACCGGGGAGCTGTTTTTT.

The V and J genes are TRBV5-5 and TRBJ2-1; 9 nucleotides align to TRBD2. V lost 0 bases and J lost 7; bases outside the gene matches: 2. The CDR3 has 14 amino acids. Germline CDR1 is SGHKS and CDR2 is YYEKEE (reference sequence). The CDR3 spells CASSLGLAGNEQFF. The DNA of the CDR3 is TGTGCCAGCAGCTTGGGGCTAGCGGGGAATGAGCAGTTCTTC.

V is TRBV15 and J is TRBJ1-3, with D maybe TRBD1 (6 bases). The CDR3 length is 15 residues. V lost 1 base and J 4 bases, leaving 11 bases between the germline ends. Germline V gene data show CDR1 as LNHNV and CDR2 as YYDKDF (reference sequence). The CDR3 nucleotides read TGTGCCACCAGCAGAGGAAGGGGGTCCGGAAACACCATATATTTT. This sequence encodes CATSRGRGSGNTIYF.

In DNA, the CDR3 is TGCGCCAGCAGCCAAGTCGCGACAGGGGGCAAAACTTTCTTT. It specifies CASSQVATGGKTFF. The chain is built from TRBV4-1 and TRBJ1-1, with 10 bases fitting TRBD1. Per germline, CDR1 MGHRA and CDR2 YSYEKL. V shed 1 base and J 12 bases; nucleotides not matched to a gene: 8. CDR3 length equals 14 residues.